A single sample is the source of the 10 T cell receptor beta chains below, sequenced in a study of response to subunit inactivated influenza vaccine. TCRdb recomputed calls from the RT-PCR reads with MiXCR, one row per CDR3 protein. In the table there are about 830,000 distinct CDR3 sequences, approximately 17% of which are singletons. Here the sequenced sample was PBMCs from blood, taken around 5 days after vaccination. All receptors come from a man aged 50 to 59 who received an inactivated influenza vaccine.

Concerning this clonotype itself: A much bigger clone sits one base away, suggesting this may be a read error. The chain joins TRBV18 to TRBJ2-7; D may match TRBD1 or TRBD2 (6 bases each). Germline V gene sequence: CDR1 KGHSH, CDR2 LQKENI. The CDR3 sequence is 14 residues long. The CDR3 DNA reads as TGTGCCAGCTCTCCCGTCGGGGGCTACTACGAGCAGAACTTC. Translated, it gives CASSPVGGYYEQNF. Filled out from reference TRBV18 and TRBJ2-7, the complete variable domain reads NAGVMQNPRHLVRRRGQEARLRCSPMKGHSHVYWYRQLPEEGLKFMVYLQKENIIDESGMPKERFSAEFPKEGPSILRIQQVVRGDSAAYFCASSPVGGYYEQNFGPGTRLTVT.

This chain uses TRBV12-3 or TRBV12-4 with TRBJ2-5; 9 nucleotides agree with TRBD1. This CDR3 comprises 14 residues. Germline trimming cut 4 bases from V and 4 bases from J; bases unmatched to any gene: 4. In DNA form, the CDR3 reads TGTGCCAGCAGTTCTCGGACAGGGGTAGAGACCCAGTACTTC. Translation: CASSSRTGVETQYF.

The chain is built from TRBV20-1 and TRBJ2-3; perhaps TRBD2 as D (6 bases). Trimming pared 1 base from V and 4 bases from J, leaving 15 bases between. Germline V gene sequence: CDR1 DFQATT, CDR2 SNEGSKA (reference sequence). The CDR3 is 15 amino acids. For the CDR3, the DNA is TGCAGTGCTAGAGCACTAGCCCCGAATGCAGATACGCAGTATTTT. Protein product: CSARALAPNADTQYF.

V gene TRBV10-3 combines with J gene TRBJ1-5; 11 positions match TRBD1. Germline values: CDR1 ENHRY, CDR2 SYGVKD. This CDR3 comprises 15 residues. V shed 4 bases, J shed 5 bases, and the junction held 4 bases outside the gene matches. The CDR3 protein is CAISAGQGADQPQHF. The CDR3 DNA sequence: TGTGCCATCAGTGCCGGACAGGGGGCAGATCAGCCCCAGCATTTT.

The chain links TRBV27 to TRBJ2-3, with TRBD2 identical over 9 bases. CDR1 and CDR2 (germline): MNHEY, SMNVEV (reference sequence). V trimming: 2 bases; J trimming: 15 bases; junction bases outside the gene matches: 15. CDR3 size: 15 residues. In DNA, the CDR3 is TGTGCCAGCAGTTTACCGCGGGGGGGCCTTCGAGTAATATATTTT. Its translation is CASSLPRGGLRVIYF.

The chain joins TRBV19 to TRBJ2-1, with 7 bases fitting TRBD1. The CDR3 is 17 amino acids. Germline-derived CDR1 and CDR2 are LNHDA and SQIVND (reference sequence). Trimming took 5 bases from V and 5 from J; bases not matched to a gene: 15. CDR3 amino acids: CASSDRTGQIRNNEQFF. The CDR3 region has the DNA TGTGCCAGTAGTGACCGGACAGGACAAATTAGGAACAATGAGCAGTTCTTC. Full variable domain (outside the CDR3, taken from reference TRBV19 and TRBJ2-1): DGGITQSPKYLFRKEGQNVTLSCEQNLNHDAMYWYRQDPGQGLRLIYYSQIVNDFQKGDIAEGYSVSREKKESFPLTVTSAQKNPTAFYLCASSDRTGQIRNNEQFFGPGTRLTVL.

This clonotype occurred a few times. The CDR3 sequence is CASGEKGGNTIYF. The CDR3 DNA follows: TGTGCCAGCGGCGAGAAGGGTGGAAACACCATATATTTT. V is TRBV7-9 and J is TRBJ1-3, with D unclear. With 8 bases removed from V and 3 bases from J, the gap between germline ends came to 11 bases. This CDR3 has 13 amino acids. Germline V gene data show CDR1 as SEHNR and CDR2 as FQNEAQ (reference sequence).

Ten or more counts support this clonotype. The chain employs TRBV4-1 and TRBJ2-1, with 7 bases that match TRBD2. The CDR3 is 17 residues long. Germline V lookup: CDR1 MGHRA, CDR2 YSYEKL. V dropped 3 bases and J dropped 2; count of bases not matched to a gene: 10. The DNA of the CDR3 is TGCGCCAGCAGCCACCCAACTTGGGGGGGGGCCTACAATGAGCAGTTCTTC. It codes for CASSHPTWGGAYNEQFF.

This clonotype was seen many times. The CDR3 sequence: CASSQVAGGRETQYF. The CDR3 DNA reads as TGTGCCAGCAGCCAAGTAGCGGGGGGGCGTGAGACCCAGTACTTC. The chain combines TRBV3-1 with TRBJ2-5, with 11 bases matching TRBD2. Germline assignment: CDR1 LGHDT and CDR2 YNNKEL (reference sequence). After removal of 1 base from V and 5 bases from J, the junction contained 3 bases not matched to a gene. The CDR3 sequence is 15 residues long.

This clonotype was detected only a few times. The chain carries TRBV27 and TRBJ1-1; D may be TRBD1 (5 bases). Trimming took off 4 bases at V and 4 bases at J, with 10 bases between the two ends. The CDR3 is 13 residues long. CDR1 and CDR2 from the germline V gene are MNHEY and SMNVEV (reference sequence). In DNA, the CDR3 is TGTGCCAGCAGTTGGGGGGGGAGCACTGAAGCTTTCTTT. It translates to CASSWGGSTEAFF.